This T cell receptor (beta chain) originates from a study of metastatic and nonmetastatic thyroid tumors. On the study more broadly: A comparison of repertoires was made across blood and tumor or nodule tissue from malignant and benign thyroid patients.

Treatment of any kind had been given to no patient before thyroid surgery. Only a few counts were recorded for this clone. The antigen remains undetermined. As originally analysed: Between-group CDR3 differences, defined by clinicopathological status, yielded a distant-metastasis classifier for papillary thyroid cancer. With MiXCR, TCRdb reprocessed the PCR reads. It is TCRdb's table, rather than the study itself, that gives the V and J calls and clone size. The sample consists of tens of thousands of clones, about 18% of them appearing once. Study outcomes and limitations: Benign nodules reportedly had significantly lower TCR beta diversity than malignant thyroid tumors in blood and tumor.

The CDR3 loop spans 14 amino acids. In germline, CDR1 is SGHNT, CDR2 YENEEA. After removal of 5 bases from V and 6 bases from J, the junction contained 5 bases not matched to a gene. The clonotype originates from a male donor with papillary thyroid cancer or a benign thyroid nodule (not recorded which). Some clones in this sample may be carry-over from other donors' samples. J is TRBJ2-7 and V is TRBV11-3; TRBD2 matches 12 bases. Sequencing was carried out using blood. The CDR3 sequence is CASSRLAGESEQYF. CDR3 in DNA: TGTGCCAGCAGCCGACTAGCGGGAGAGAGCGAGCAGTACTTC.